These T cell receptor beta chains were read from a single sample in a study of CD8+ T cells in alopecia areata. Profiling relied on immunoSEQ multiplex PCR, and the TCRdb table lists in-frame clones only, not all of them. The table includes roughly 180,000 clones, about 47% detected once. The input for sequencing was CD8+ T cells sorted from blood, taken around week 53, from a patient treated with tofacitinib. These receptors all come from a human donor with alopecia areata. Both conserved end residues are part of each CDR3. A D gene is named only where the DNA matches it firmly. Some rows mark clone size as missing; the rest say once, few, many or name a class of expanded clone.

V: TRBV13; J: TRBJ1-2; size: few; D: .; CDR3: CASSLGAGDYGYTF; DNA: TGTGCCAGCAGCTTAGGCGCAGGGGACTATGGCTACACCTTC
V: TRBV30; J: TRBJ1-2; size: .; D: .; CDR3: CAWSVREGEVGYTF; DNA: TGTGCCTGGAGTGTACGGGAAGGGGAGGTTGGCTACACCTTC
V: TRBV5-1; J: TRBJ2-5; size: .; D: .; CDR3: CASSQGPAGETQYF; DNA: TGCGCCAGCAGCCAAGGTCCAGCCGGGGAGACCCAGTACTTC
V: TRBV4-2; J: TRBJ1-5; size: .; D: .; CDR3: CASSQAEGIQPQHF; DNA: TGTGCCAGCAGCCAAGCGGAAGGGATACAGCCCCAGCATTTT
V: TRBV4-1; J: TRBJ2-7; size: few; D: .; CDR3: CASSLGQPYEQYF; DNA: TGCGCCAGCAGCCTTGGGCAGCCCTACGAGCAGTACTTC
V: TRBV5-6; J: TRBJ2-5; size: few; D: .; CDR3: CASSFWNPQETQYF; DNA: TGTGCCAGCAGCTTCTGGAATCCCCAAGAGACCCAGTACTTC
V: TRBV29-1; J: TRBJ2-1; size: few; D: TRBD2; CDR3: CSVLGLAGASSYNEQFF; DNA: TGCAGCGTGTTAGGACTAGCGGGGGCCTCATCCTACAATGAGCAGTTCTTC
V: TRBV27; J: TRBJ1-2; size: .; D: TRBD1; CDR3: CASSSLTGKSGYTF; DNA: TGTGCCAGCAGTTCGCTGACAGGGAAGAGTGGCTACACCTTC
V: TRBV19; J: TRBJ2-7; size: .; D: TRBD1; CDR3: CASRGQAAYEQYF; DNA: TGTGCCAGTAGGGGACAGGCGGCCTACGAGCAGTACTTC
V: TRBV6-5; J: TRBJ2-2; size: .; D: .; CDR3: CASSYSSFVTGELFF; DNA: TGTGCCAGCAGTTACTCGTCCTTTGTCACCGGGGAGCTGTTTTTT
V: TRBV29-1; J: TRBJ2-7; size: .; D: .; CDR3: CSVLGVNYEQYF; DNA: TGCAGCGTTTTAGGGGTGAACTACGAGCAGTACTTC
V: TRBV29-1; J: TRBJ1-2; size: .; D: .; CDR3: CSVYGTSYGYTF; DNA: TGCAGCGTTTACGGGACATCCTATGGCTACACCTTC
V: TRBV7-8; J: TRBJ2-7; size: once; D: TRBD1; CDR3: CASSLALGQGLYEQYF; DNA: TGTGCCAGCAGCTTAGCGTTAGGACAGGGACTCTACGAGCAGTACTTC
V: TRBV6-5; J: TRBJ1-2; size: .; D: TRBD1; CDR3: CASSPLDRESYGYTF; DNA: TGTGCCAGCAGCCCACTGGACAGGGAATCGTATGGCTACACCTTC
V: TRBV29-1; J: TRBJ2-2; size: .; D: .; CDR3: CSVVGEAANTGELFF; DNA: TGCAGCGTTGTCGGGGAGGCAGCGAACACCGGGGAGCTGTTTTTT
V: TRBV7-9; J: TRBJ1-2; size: few; D: TRBD1; CDR3: CASSGQGPYGYTF; DNA: TGTGCCAGCAGCGGACAGGGCCCTTATGGCTACACCTTC
V: TRBV5-1; J: TRBJ2-3; size: .; D: TRBD1; CDR3: CASSGRQGASTDTQYF; DNA: TGCGCCAGCAGCGGGCGACAGGGGGCGAGCACAGATACGCAGTATTTT
V: TRBV6-1; J: TRBJ2-6; size: .; D: TRBD2; CDR3: CASSEGGYPGANVLTF; DNA: TGTGCCAGCAGTGAGGGAGGGTACCCTGGGGCCAACGTCCTGACTTTC
V: TRBV7-8; J: TRBJ1-1; size: .; D: TRBD1; CDR3: CASSPWTGGLNTEAFF; DNA: TGTGCCAGCAGCCCTTGGACAGGGGGTTTAAACACTGAAGCTTTCTTT
V: TRBV4-1; J: TRBJ1-6; size: .; D: .; CDR3: CASSQGRGRGYNSPLHF; DNA: TGCGCCAGCAGCCAAGGGAGGGGCCGGGGCTATAATTCACCCCTCCACTTT
V: TRBV5-1; J: TRBJ2-5; size: .; D: TRBD1; CDR3: CASRQIPGQGETQYF; DNA: TGCGCCAGCAGGCAAATTCCGGGACAGGGTGAGACCCAGTACTTC
V: TRBV6-4; J: TRBJ1-4; size: .; D: .; CDR3: CASSEYRQPLDEKLFF; DNA: TGTGCCAGCAGTGAATATCGGCAACCCTTGGATGAAAAACTGTTTTTT
V: TRBV29-1; J: TRBJ2-5; size: .; D: TRBD2; CDR3: CSVFPGGALETQYF; DNA: TGCAGCGTGTTCCCGGGGGGGGCGCTTGAGACCCAGTACTTC
V: TRBV10-2; J: TRBJ1-2; size: .; D: .; CDR3: CASSESRTQPNYGYTF; DNA: TGCGCCAGCAGTGAGTCGAGGACACAACCTAACTATGGCTACACCTTC
V: TRBV15; J: TRBJ1-2; size: .; D: .; CDR3: CATSTNFGGADYGYTF; DNA: TGTGCCACCAGCACGAACTTTGGAGGGGCGGACTATGGCTACACCTTC
V: TRBV9; J: TRBJ1-2; size: .; D: TRBD1; CDR3: CASSVGSGGYGYTF; DNA: TGTGCCAGCAGCGTAGGGTCAGGGGGCTATGGCTACACCTTC
V: TRBV2; J: TRBJ2-5; size: .; D: TRBD2; CDR3: CASSVRGGAETQYF; DNA: TGTGCCAGCAGTGTACGGGGGGGCGCGGAGACCCAGTACTTC
V: TRBV12-5; J: TRBJ1-2; size: .; D: .; CDR3: CASGPGTSSSGYTF; DNA: TGTGCTAGTGGTCCCGGGACCTCCTCCAGTGGCTACACCTTC
V: TRBV7-6; J: TRBJ2-2; size: .; D: TRBD2; CDR3: CASSSGRTGELFF; DNA: TGTGCCAGCAGCTCCGGGAGGACCGGGGAGCTGTTTTTT
V: TRBV6-1; J: TRBJ1-1; size: .; D: .; CDR3: CASSGALSGTEAFF; DNA: TGTGCCAGCAGTGGGGCCCTCAGCGGAACTGAAGCTTTCTTT
V: TRBV2; J: TRBJ1-2; size: once; D: .; CDR3: CASRQDGPRRGYTF; DNA: TGTGCCAGCAGGCAGGACGGGCCCCGGCGTGGCTACACCTTC
V: TRBV29-1; J: TRBJ1-3; size: .; D: .; CDR3: CSGWDTLSPGGNTIYF; DNA: TGCAGCGGCTGGGACACACTCTCCCCAGGGGGAAACACCATATATTTT
V: TRBV6-1; J: TRBJ2-1; size: .; D: .; CDR3: CASTSPGVNEQFF; DNA: TGTGCCAGCACCTCTCCAGGGGTAAATGAGCAGTTCTTC
V: TRBV6-1; J: TRBJ2-7; size: .; D: TRBD1; CDR3: CASSAWTGGSDEQYF; DNA: TGTGCCAGCAGTGCCTGGACAGGGGGTTCCGACGAGCAGTACTTC
V: TRBV10-3; J: TRBJ2-3; size: few; D: .; CDR3: CAIKGGPITDTQYF; DNA: TGTGCCATCAAGGGAGGACCGATCACAGATACGCAGTATTTT
V: TRBV5-1; J: TRBJ2-7; size: .; D: TRBD2; CDR3: CASSLRTSGGIGYEQYF; DNA: TGCGCCAGCAGCTTGAGGACTAGCGGGGGGATTGGATACGAGCAGTACTTC
V: TRBV2; J: TRBJ1-5; size: .; D: .; CDR3: CASSDTGWGDRNQPQHF; DNA: TGTGCCAGCAGTGATACGGGGTGGGGGGACCGCAATCAGCCCCAGCATTTT
V: TRBV4-3; J: TRBJ2-3; size: .; D: TRBD1; CDR3: CASSQAGTVEDTQYF; DNA: TGCGCCAGCAGCCAAGCCGGGACAGTAGAAGATACGCAGTATTTT
V: TRBV19; J: TRBJ2-7; size: few; D: .; CDR3: CASSAQGYEQYF; DNA: TGTGCCAGTAGTGCACAGGGTTACGAGCAGTACTTC
V: TRBV5-1; J: TRBJ2-7; size: once; D: TRBD2; CDR3: CASSLASAGDEQYF; DNA: TGCGCCAGCAGCTTGGCGTCAGCGGGGGACGAGCAGTACTTC
V: TRBV13; J: TRBJ2-7; size: .; D: .; CDR3: CASSFIQASYEQYF; DNA: TGTGCCAGCAGCTTTATACAGGCCTCCTACGAGCAGTACTTC
V: TRBV18; J: TRBJ1-5; size: few; D: TRBD1; CDR3: CASSLGTGGLQPQHF; DNA: TGTGCCAGCTCACTCGGGACAGGGGGCTTGCAGCCCCAGCATTTT
V: TRBV4-2; J: TRBJ2-1; size: few; D: TRBD2; CDR3: CASSQRAGGFNEQFF; DNA: TGTGCCAGCAGCCAACGAGCGGGGGGGTTCAATGAGCAGTTCTTC
V: TRBV5-6; J: TRBJ1-2; size: .; D: .; CDR3: CASSLADRDYGYTF; DNA: TGTGCCAGCAGCTTGGCCGACAGAGACTATGGCTACACCTTC
V: TRBV13; J: TRBJ1-1; size: .; D: .; CDR3: CASSSENTEAFF; DNA: TGTGCCAGCTCATCAGAGAACACTGAAGCTTTCTTT
V: TRBV19; J: TRBJ2-2; size: .; D: .; CDR3: CASSIPPYTGELFF; DNA: TGTGCCAGTAGTATCCCCCCGTACACCGGGGAGCTGTTTTTT
V: TRBV9; J: TRBJ2-5; size: .; D: TRBD1; CDR3: CASRGQGTQETQYF; DNA: TGTGCCAGCAGGGGACAGGGGACTCAAGAGACCCAGTACTTC